The clone carrying this T cell receptor (beta chain) has a single count. Its antigen is unknown. The PCR contained 60 Vbeta and 13 Jbeta primers. Sequenced by immunoSEQ multiplex PCR; TCRdb stores in-frame clones only, minus some. Found here are 200,000 or so clones, over 65% of them singletons; the top ten hold roughly 0.095%. CDR1 and CDR2 from the germline V gene are LGHNA and YSLEER. With 0 bases clipped from V and 5 bases from J, the junction kept 8 bases outside the gene matches. The CDR3 has 17 amino acids. This specimen comes from a study of cytomegalovirus exposure and HLA in healthy donors. Overall study findings and caveats: Across donors, sequencing depth was assumed by presence/absence analyses to be roughly uniform.

V usage is TRBV4-3 and J usage is TRBJ2-5, with 11 nucleotides matching TRBD2. The sequenced sample was PBMCs. This clonotype originated in a boy aged 2 to 10 in good health and CMV-seronegative. DNA of the CDR3: TGCGCCAGCAGCCAAGATAATAGCGGGGGGGCCTGGGAGACCCAGTACTTC. Encoded protein: CASSQDNSGGAWETQYF.